Given below is one T cell receptor (beta chain) in context. Its antigen is as yet unknown. TCRdb itself ran the 5' RACE reads through MiXCR, one entry per CDR3 protein. The sample includes under 450,000 distinct CDR3 sequences, 17% of them seen just once. This sample is drawn from a study of CD8 T cells in ankylosing spondylitis. Regarding the study as a whole: Characteristic of ankylosing spondylitis blood, it appeared, was a TCR beta motif comprising eight highly homologous variants. Researchers reportedly found disease-linked clones significantly enriched in matched ankylosing spondylitis synovial fluid.

This CDR3 spans 16 amino acids. Germline CDR1 and CDR2: ENHRY and SYGVKD. J was trimmed by 5 bases and V by 4 bases; bases with no gene match: 9. V and J are TRBV10-3 and TRBJ1-5; TRBD1 matches at 9 bases. The sequence came from a male donor with ankylosing spondylitis. Source material: blood, either unsorted or a sorted T cell fraction (not recorded which). The CDR3 protein is CAISGGDREGDQPQHF. The CDR3 DNA sequence: TGTGCCATCAGTGGGGGGGACAGGGAAGGGGATCAGCCCCAGCATTTT.